Listed below are T cell receptor beta chains from one sample, sequenced in a study of blood T cells in healthy people across ages. TCRdb itself ran the 5' RACE reads through MiXCR, one entry per CDR3 protein. The sample has 630,000 or so distinct CDR3 sequences, roughly 32% seen once. Source material: blood. All receptors come from a woman of 80 years or more in good health. CDR3s include the opening cysteine and the closing phenylalanine or tryptophan. D genes are given only for firm matches. Clone size appears in some rows only: once, few, many, or a class for an expanded clone.

v_gene	abundance	d_gene	j_gene	CDR3aa	CDR3nt
TRBV5-1	NA	NA	TRBJ2-4	CASSLLGGREQYF	TGCGCCAGCAGCTTGCTAGGAGGTAGGGAGCAGTACTTC
TRBV11-2	NA	TRBD2	TRBJ2-1	CASSLDRTGGAGEQFF	TGTGCCAGCAGCTTAGATCGGACCGGGGGGGCTGGTGAGCAGTTCTTC
TRBV5-6	many	TRBD1	TRBJ2-7	CASSSTGTGAHEQYF	TGTGCCAGCAGTTCAACCGGGACAGGGGCCCACGAGCAGTACTTC
TRBV11-2	many	TRBD2	TRBJ2-3	CASSLIPPGLASDTQYF	TGTGCCAGCAGCTTAATCCCCCCGGGACTAGCGTCAGATACGCAGTATTTT
TRBV9	NA	TRBD1	TRBJ1-1	CASSGTGEAFF	TGTGCCAGCAGCGGGACAGGTGAAGCTTTCTTT
TRBV20-1	few	NA	TRBJ2-1	CSARMSGPLDEQFF	TGCAGTGCTAGAATGTCAGGGCCCTTGGATGAGCAGTTCTTC
TRBV4-3	few	NA	TRBJ2-1	CASSQDPGIDNEQFF	TGCGCCAGCAGCCAAGATCCCGGGATAGACAATGAGCAGTTCTTC
TRBV28	many	NA	TRBJ2-7	CASSNPRSQQYF	TGTGCCAGCAGCAACCCAAGGTCCCAGCAGTACTTC
TRBV18	many	TRBD1	TRBJ2-1	CASSPVTGIYNEQFF	TGTGCCAGCTCACCAGTGACAGGGATTTACAATGAGCAGTTCTTC
TRBV4-2	many	TRBD2	TRBJ2-5	CASSQVTSGEETQYF	TGTGCCAGCAGCCAAGTAACTAGCGGGGAAGAGACCCAGTACTTC
TRBV3-1	many	NA	TRBJ2-4	CASSRDIAKNIQYF	TGTGCCAGCAGCCGGGACATAGCCAAAAACATTCAGTACTTC
TRBV7-9	many	TRBD1	TRBJ1-2	CASSRGQVFYGYTF	TGTGCCAGCAGCCGGGGACAGGTCTTCTATGGCTACACCTTC
TRBV10-3	once	TRBD2	TRBJ2-1	CAISELAGGQYDEQFF	TGTGCCATCAGTGAGCTAGCGGGGGGACAGTACGATGAGCAGTTCTTC
TRBV3-1	NA	NA	TRBJ2-2	CASSQLPDGKNRIGELFF	TGTGCCAGCAGCCAGCTCCCGGACGGGAAAAATAGGATCGGGGAGCTGTTTTTT
TRBV7-2	many	TRBD1	TRBJ1-6	CASSPRQGLNNSPLHF	TGTGCCAGCAGCCCGAGACAGGGGTTAAATAATTCACCCCTCCACTTT
TRBV28	NA	NA	TRBJ1-5	CASGRNQPQHF	TGTGCCAGCGGCCGGAATCAGCCCCAGCATTTT
TRBV5-4	NA	NA	TRBJ1-1	CASSFPGTRGTEAFF	TGTGCCAGCAGCTTCCCCGGGACCCGCGGCACTGAAGCTTTCTTT
TRBV10-3	NA	NA	TRBJ2-7	CAIKPRGDGYEQYF	TGTGCCATCAAACCCAGGGGGGACGGCTACGAGCAGTACTTC
TRBV4-2	NA	NA	TRBJ2-5	CASSLLTGVTGTQYF	TGTGCCAGCAGCCTACTGACTGGCGTAACAGGGACCCAGTACTTC
TRBV7-2	NA	NA	TRBJ2-5	CASRIGVQETQYF	TGTGCCAGCAGGATAGGGGTTCAAGAGACCCAGTACTTC
TRBV5-1	NA	TRBD2	TRBJ2-3	CASRSSGPTDTQYF	TGCGCCAGCAGGTCTAGCGGGCCTACAGATACGCAGTATTTT
TRBV5-1	NA	NA	TRBJ2-5	CASSLTPGTLQETQYF	TGCGCCAGCAGCTTGACCCCGGGGACCCTCCAAGAGACCCAGTACTTC
TRBV6-2/TRBV6-3	many	NA	TRBJ2-5	CASISPGYQETQYF	TGTGCCAGCATCTCCCCCGGGTACCAAGAGACCCAGTACTTC
TRBV20-1	many	NA	TRBJ1-6	CSARDRAESSYNSPLHF	TGCAGTGCTAGAGATCGGGCAGAAAGCTCCTATAATTCACCCCTCCACTTT
TRBV2	many	TRBD1	TRBJ1-5	CASRMTGGNQPQHF	TGTGCCAGCAGGATGACAGGGGGCAATCAGCCCCAGCATTTT
TRBV12-3/TRBV12-4	many	TRBD1	TRBJ1-1	CASSLKSLGLGTGATNTEAFF	TGTGCCAGCAGTTTAAAGAGCTTGGGGCTCGGGACAGGGGCAACGAACACTGAAGCTTTCTTT
TRBV15	NA	NA	TRBJ1-4	CATSRGLETTNEKLFF	TGTGCCACCAGCAGAGGATTAGAAACAACTAATGAAAAACTGTTTTTT
TRBV28	many	NA	TRBJ1-5	CASSFEQGNYQPQHF	TGTGCCAGCAGTTTCGAACAGGGTAATTATCAGCCCCAGCATTTT
TRBV27	NA	NA	TRBJ2-2	CASSPLVSGELFF	TGTGCCAGCAGCCCGTTGGTCTCCGGGGAGCTGTTTTTT
TRBV5-1	many	TRBD2	TRBJ2-1	CASSEGLAGGSYNEQFF	TGCGCCAGCAGCGAGGGACTAGCGGGGGGGTCCTACAATGAGCAGTTCTTC
TRBV20-1	many	TRBD1	TRBJ1-6	CSPQPPGGYNSPLHF	TGCAGTCCTCAACCGCCAGGGGGATATAATTCACCCCTCCACTTT
TRBV2	once	NA	TRBJ1-5	CASRVGAINQPQHF	TGTGCCAGCAGGGTCGGGGCAATCAATCAGCCCCAGCATTTT
TRBV27	NA	NA	TRBJ2-7	CASSLAGAYNEQYF	TGTGCCAGCAGTTTAGCGGGTGCCTACAATGAGCAGTACTTC
TRBV7-8	many	TRBD2	TRBJ2-3	CASSSLWRRLAGGSSTDTQYF	TGTGCCAGCAGCTCCCTTTGGAGAAGACTAGCGGGGGGCTCTAGCACAGATACGCAGTATTTT
TRBV15	many	NA	TRBJ1-5	CATSPDRGDGAQHF	TGTGCCACCAGCCCCGACCGGGGGGACGGGGCCCAGCATTTT
TRBV23-1	NA	TRBD1	TRBJ2-1	CASSQRGTAHNEQFF	TGCGCCAGCAGTCAAAGGGGGACAGCTCACAATGAGCAGTTCTTC
TRBV6-2/TRBV6-3	few	NA	TRBJ1-1	CASSLHSLNTEAFF	TGTGCCAGCAGCCTTCACAGTCTGAACACTGAAGCTTTCTTT
TRBV5-1	many	NA	TRBJ2-3	CASSLEFLLSADTQYF	TGCGCCAGCAGCTTGGAGTTCTTACTAAGCGCAGATACGCAGTATTTT
TRBV20-1	many	NA	TRBJ1-2	CSARPRRGYGYTF	TGCAGTGCTAGACCCCGGAGGGGCTATGGCTACACCTTC
TRBV29-1	NA	NA	TRBJ2-3	CSVSGAPGQNTDTQYF	TGCAGCGTTTCGGGGGCCCCGGGACAAAACACAGATACGCAGTATTTT
TRBV4-3	many	NA	TRBJ1-2	CASSRSLSLGHGYTF	TGCGCCAGCAGCCGGAGTTTATCCTTAGGTCATGGCTACACCTTC
TRBV5-1	many	TRBD2	TRBJ2-1	CASSLAAGGPYNEQFF	TGCGCCAGCAGCTTGGCTGCGGGGGGGCCGTACAATGAGCAGTTCTTC
TRBV6-2/TRBV6-3	NA	NA	TRBJ1-1	CASRQTGTNTEAFF	TGTGCCAGCAGACAAACAGGGACGAACACTGAAGCTTTCTTT
TRBV4-3	many	NA	TRBJ2-3	CASSQRVSGTDTQYF	TGCGCCAGCAGCCAACGAGTCTCTGGCACAGATACGCAGTATTTT
TRBV5-1	many	TRBD2	TRBJ2-1	CASSPGLAGGYNEQFF	TGTGCCAGCAGCCCTGGACTAGCGGGGGGATACAATGAGCAGTTCTTC
TRBV6-2/TRBV6-3	NA	NA	TRBJ2-2	CASSGQGFTGELFF	TGTGCCAGCAGTGGTCAGGGCTTCACCGGGGAGCTGTTTTTT
TRBV7-8	many	NA	TRBJ2-3	CASSLEGRDTQYF	TGCGCCAGCAGCTTGGAGGGGCGGGATACGCAGTATTTT
TRBV5-1	many	NA	TRBJ2-1	CASSLAPGRLSYNEQFF	TGCGCCAGCAGCTTGGCCCCAGGAAGACTCTCCTACAATGAGCAGTTCTTC
TRBV20-1	many	TRBD2	TRBJ2-3	CSAPSGNTDTQYF	TGCAGTGCACCTAGCGGAAACACAGATACGCAGTATTTT
TRBV7-9	NA	TRBD2	TRBJ2-3	CASSRKTSARTDTQYF	TGTGCCAGCAGCCGGAAAACTAGCGCCCGCACAGATACGCAGTATTTT
TRBV7-2	few	TRBD1	TRBJ1-2	CASSLARDRSPYTF	TGTGCCAGCAGCTTAGCGAGGGACAGATCTCCCTACACCTTC
TRBV4-1	many	TRBD1	TRBJ2-3	CASSQAPTGGERADTQYF	TGCGCCAGCAGCCAAGCCCCGACAGGGGGCGAAAGGGCAGATACGCAGTATTTT
TRBV5-6	many	NA	TRBJ2-4	CASSLTWTEKNIQYF	TGTGCCAGCAGCCTTACATGGACAGAAAAAAACATTCAGTACTTC
TRBV15	few	NA	TRBJ2-1	CATSRDGKGHEQFF	TGTGCCACCAGCAGAGATGGGAAGGGCCATGAGCAGTTCTTC
TRBV5-1	many	TRBD2	TRBJ2-1	CASSLASGVGEQFF	TGCGCCAGCAGCTTGGCTAGCGGGGTCGGTGAGCAGTTCTTC
TRBV6-5	many	NA	TRBJ2-1	CASSYSGRSYNEQFF	TGTGCCAGCAGTTACTCGGGCAGGTCGTACAATGAGCAGTTCTTC
TRBV3-1	many	NA	TRBJ2-6	CASNEASGANVLTF	TGTGCCAGCAATGAAGCTTCAGGGGCCAACGTCCTGACTTTC
TRBV30	NA	NA	TRBJ2-1	CAVNGGNEQFF	TGTGCAGTGAATGGCGGGAATGAGCAGTTCTTC